This T cell receptor (beta chain) stems from a study of T cell responses to AZD1222 COVID-19 vaccine (dated by TCRdb to about 2021). Some background on the complete study: AZD1222 recipients with second doses at about 4 weeks or about 12 weeks were pooled, because spike-specific TCR depth and breadth did not differ between schedules. Trial participants were enrolled by age into 18-55, 56-69 and 70-plus year subgroups, with 148, 28 and 57 TCR-sequenced participants respectively. TCR sequencing was performed for fewer than 250 trial participants, of whom 200 to 220 were given two doses of AZD1222 and around 25 were given two doses of MenACWY control vaccine. Beyond this particular receptor, the publication reports: Because no day 14 peak-response samples were available, the repertoires could be characterized only after the peak T cell response. Spike-specific TCR breadth and depth rose significantly after two AZD1222 doses compared with day 0 and with MenACWY recipients. Epitopes outside the regions mutated in the B.1.351 and B.1.1.7 variants were reportedly recognized by nearly half of the unique spike-specific TCRs. The 56-69-year group was small, and its depth increase did not reach significance, likely because of low power. Only five or six AZD1222 recipients were SARS-CoV-2 seropositive at baseline, limiting conclusions about previously exposed vaccinees. Participants were mostly white British and included more females than males, and it was suggested by the authors that clonal diversity may have been underestimated. CD4 TCRs associated with the vaccine covered the entire spike protein, and the dominant responses were in regions 160-218 and 743-854.

The time point label, as the study defines it: baseline before first vaccination. The vaccinee samples were drawn from two UK trials, COV001 and COV002, one of which was a single-blind randomized controlled phase 2/3 trial testing AZD1222 (ChAdOx1 nCoV-19) in healthy adults. For TCRbeta chain sequencing, PBMC samples from trial participants were taken at day 0 and at day 28 after the second dose. The CDR3 regions of human TCRbeta chains were analyzed by immunosequencing. As for the authors' bioinformatics: TCRs in the repertoires were matched against a reference library of SARS-CoV-2-specific TCRs that had been generated with the MIRA antigen-specificity platform. Breadth meant the fraction of unique TCRs that were SARS-CoV-2-associated, whereas depth meant the fraction of total T cells that were SARS-CoV-2-associated. Each spike-specific TCR was assigned to its reactive spike region and to a CD4 or CD8 class using the MIRA data. Log10-transformed breadth and depth values were compared by one-way ANOVA with Sidak's multiple comparisons tests. In TCRdb, the immuneACCESS table is reduced to in-frame sequences with V and J assigned. These tables do not hold every clone; where another copy was compared, an unresolved V gene accounts for under half, and the others remain unexplained. That table furnishes V, J and clone size, whereas the DNA furnished D and trimming. In all, the sample holds more than 110,000 clones, and less than 95% of those were seen once. Around 2.7% of the sample rests with the top ten.

About this clone itself: It has no known antigen specificity. No much larger clone exists at a distance of one base, and base qualities are not known.

The CDR3 starts with the cysteine, ends with the phenylalanine, and has 17 residues. This entry keeps only the CDR3 DNA: 51 bases, framed from base 1. After removal of 2 bases from V and 5 bases from J, the junction retains 12 bases not matched to a gene. The germline V gene specifies SGHTS as CDR1 and YDEGEE as CDR2. The clonotype originates from an adult in good health. The sequencing used peripheral blood, collected on day 0 of AZD1222 vaccination. The chain is encoded by TRBV5-8 joined to TRBJ2-5; 10 bases in between match TRBD2. Read as DNA, the sequence is TGTGCCAGCAGCTTCGGGGCGGAAAATAGCGGGAGGGAGACCCAGTACTTC. Its protein is CASSFGAENSGRETQYF.